This T cell receptor beta chain was recovered during a study of CD8 T cells in Susac syndrome. The germline V gene encodes CDR1 LNHNV and CDR2 YYDKDF (reference sequence). Trimming pared 2 bases from V and 6 bases from J, leaving 13 bases between. The CDR3 has 15 residues. RNA, at about 0.45 to 1 ug, was reverse transcribed with random hexamers. The method of amplification for TCR beta CDR3 was immunoSEQ multiplex PCR, covering 54 Vbeta and 13 Jbeta. A single record per CDR3 protein comes from TCRdb applying MiXCR to the immunoSEQ multiplex PCR reads. The repertoire holds about 66,000 distinct CDR3 sequences, with approximately 94% as singletons. Sequencing of TCR beta was undertaken in CD8+ and CD4+ T cells derived from blood. TEMRA cells were FACS-enriched, and CD8+ and CD4+ T cells were isolated negatively.

Sample: CD8+ T cells from PBMCs. This sequence originates from a human donor with multiple sclerosis. V is TRBV15 and J is TRBJ2-2; TRBD1 might be the D (7 bases). CDR3 nucleotide sequence: TGTGCCACCAGCAGACTCCAGGGGGAGGCCGGGGAGCTGTTTTTT. This codes for CATSRLQGEAGELFF.